Below are 16 T cell receptor beta chains sequenced from a single sample in a study of patients and donors after allogeneic stem cell transplantation (TCRdb year 2020). Library preparation used RT-PCR. TCRdb lists the instrument as NextSeq 550. The public reads were quality trimmed at Q25 with fastp and then assembled into clones with MiXCR by TCRdb, keeping productive beta chains. CDR3 protein sequences are deduplicated, and each keeps its most common genes and DNA. The sample data list tens of thousands of distinct CDR3 sequences, and approximately 5.2% of these were observed just once. The ten biggest clones cover 2.6% of the sample. Sequences were obtained from blood, either unsorted or a sorted T cell fraction (not recorded which). These receptors all stem from a human donor who was either an allogeneic HSCT recipient or a stem cell or donor lymphocyte infusion donor (not recorded which). It is not recorded whose cells these are; they may come from a transplant donor.

This clonotype was recorded many times. The chain carries TRBV11-2 and TRBJ2-2, with D possibly matching TRBD1 (5 bases). Trimming pared 0 bases from V and 5 bases from J, leaving 10 bases between. The CDR3 runs to 15 residues. CDR1 is SGHAT, CDR2 FQNNGV, per germline. The CDR3 nucleotides are TGTGCCAGCAGCTTAGAACCAGGGATAACCGGGGAGCTGTTTTTT. As protein: CASSLEPGITGELFF.

This clonotype was found many times. The chain combines TRBV6-1 with TRBJ1-3; D remains unclear. The V and J ends lost 2 bases and 6 bases respectively, with 11 bases between them. This CDR3 spans 14 amino acids. Germline CDR1 MNHNS, CDR2 SASEGT. The CDR3 DNA is TGTGCCAGCAGTGAAACAGTCCCGGTAAACACCATATATTTT. Its translation is CASSETVPVNTIYF.

This clonotype has a count of ten or more. The chain couples TRBV24-1 to TRBJ1-2, with 8 bases fitting TRBD1. Germline loops: CDR1 KGHDR, CDR2 SFDVKD. The CDR3 runs 14 residues. Trimming took 4 bases from V and 3 from J; bases not matched to a gene: 3. The CDR3 DNA follows: TGTGCCACCAGTGACAGGGGGCGAGACTATGGCTACACCTTC. It encodes CATSDRGRDYGYTF.

On this clonotype: A much larger clonotype is one base distant, so this may be a read error. This chain uses TRBV27 with TRBJ1-1; D remains ambiguous. Germline lookup yields CDR1 MNHEY and CDR2 SMNVEV (reference sequence). This CDR3 is 13 amino acids long. V lost 2 bases to trimming and J lost 6 bases, with 10 bases between them. CDR3 in amino acids: CASSLDWTAEAFF. For the CDR3, the DNA is TGTGCCAGCAGTTTAGACTGGACGGCTGAAGCTTTCTTT.

The table lists this clonotype with many counts. This chain connects TRBV28 to TRBJ1-3; tentative D call: TRBD1 (5 bases). This CDR3 region has 16 residues. The V end was cut by 5 bases, the J end by 2 bases, with 16 bases between. Germline CDR1 and CDR2: MDHEN and SYDVKM. The CDR3: CASSTPGGPTGNTIYF. The CDR3 DNA follows: TGTGCCAGCAGTACCCCCGGGGGACCGACTGGAAACACCATATATTTT.

The chain links TRBV5-1 to TRBJ2-3, with D uncertain. Germline CDR1 is SGHRS and CDR2 is YFSETQ. The CDR3 loop spans 15 amino acids. V lost 3 bases and J 5 bases, leaving 16 bases between the germline ends. CDR3 DNA sequence: TGCGCCAGCAGCTCACCCCAGTCTGCGGTAGATACGCAGTATTTT. Protein: CASSSPQSAVDTQYF. The entire variable domain, with the rest obtained from reference TRBV5-1 and TRBJ2-3, is as follows: KAGVTQTPRYLIKTRGQQVTLSCSPISGHRSVSWYQQTPGQGLQFLFEYFSETQRNKGNFPGRFSGRQFSNSRSEMNVSTLELGDSALYLCASSSPQSAVDTQYFGPGTRLTVL.

This clonotype has a count of ten or more. The gene calls are TRBV29-1 and TRBJ1-2, with D unclear. Trimming cost V 4 bases and J 8 bases, with 17 bases left between them. The CDR3 is 13 residues long. From germline, CDR1 is SQVTM and CDR2 ANQGSEA. The CDR3, as DNA: TGCAGCGTTGCCGAGACGGTGTTTATGGGCTACACCTTC. Translation: CSVAETVFMGYTF.

There are a few counts of this clonotype. The chain joins TRBV15 to TRBJ2-7; TRBD2 matches 7 bases. CDR1 is LNHNV, CDR2 YYDKDF, per germline (reference sequence). CDR3 size: 15 residues. V shed 1 base and J 1 base; nucleotides not matched to a gene: 4. CDR3 residues: CATSRAPAGSYEQYF. The CDR3 DNA sequence: TGTGCCACCAGCAGAGCTCCAGCGGGATCCTACGAGCAGTACTTC.

This clonotype was counted many times. The rearrangement uses TRBV20-1 and TRBJ1-5; a possible D gene is TRBD1 (5 bases). This CDR3 has 12 residues. The germline gives CDR1 DFQATT, CDR2 SNEGSKA (reference sequence). V was pared by 3 bases and J by 5 bases, with 8 bases between. The CDR3 DNA reads TGCAGTGCTAGTTCAGGGTATCAGCCCCAGCATTTT. It translates to CSASSGYQPQHF.

This clonotype is medium-sized in the sample. The rearrangement links TRBV12-3 or TRBV12-4 to TRBJ2-7; no firm D call. With 1 base removed from V and 7 bases from J, the gap between germline ends came to 8 bases. This CDR3 comprises 12 residues. This CDR3 reads CASSLEGGEQYF. The CDR3 region has the DNA TGTGCCAGCAGTTTAGAAGGTGGGGAGCAGTACTTC.

The chain carries TRBV20-1 and TRBJ1-6; 12 bases match TRBD1. The CDR3 sequence is 15 residues long. After removal of 2 bases from V and 10 bases from J, the junction contained 6 bases not matched to a gene. Germline V gene sequence: CDR1 DFQATT, CDR2 SNEGSKA (reference sequence). CDR3 bases: TGCAGTGCTAGAACCCCGGGACAGGGGGCCTCACCCCTCCACTTT. Translation gives CSARTPGQGASPLHF.

This clonotype has ten or more counts. The J gene is TRBJ2-3, the V gene TRBV11-2; no firm D call. Germline V gene data show CDR1 as SGHAT and CDR2 as FQNNGV. The CDR3 extends over 15 amino acids. V lost 1 base to trimming and J lost 2 bases, with 10 bases between them. The CDR3 loop reads CASSLVDHPTDTQYF. Written as DNA, the CDR3 is TGTGCCAGCAGCTTAGTAGACCACCCCACAGATACGCAGTATTTT.

To note about this clonotype: With a much larger clone just one base away, this may be a read error. This chain joins TRBV20-1 and TRBJ1-1; D gene unclear. The CDR3 runs 14 residues. The germline V gene encodes CDR1 DFQATT and CDR2 SNEGSKA (reference sequence). V lost 2 bases and J lost 7, with 17 bases in between. This CDR3 reads CSARTQSSAYEAFF. The CDR3, as DNA: TGCAGTGCTAGAACCCAGAGTAGTGCTTATGAAGCTTTCTTT.

This sequence joins TRBV7-8 and TRBJ1-6, with D unclear. Between the trimmed V and J ends, which lost 0 bases and 12 bases, there was a span of 9 bases. In germline, CDR1 is SGHVS, CDR2 FQNEAQ. The CDR3 spans 13 residues. This chain's CDR3 is CASSLAFSRPLHF. DNA for the CDR3: TGTGCCAGCAGCTTAGCCTTTTCGCGACCCCTCCACTTT.

This clonotype was counted many times. The V gene is TRBV29-1, the J gene TRBJ1-2, with TRBD1 matching 7 bases. CDR3 length equals 14 residues. V lost 7 bases and J lost 2; bases outside the gene matches: 10. Germline CDR1 reads SQVTM; CDR2 reads ANQGSEA. CDR3 sequence reads: CSAGGQALNYGYTF. As DNA, the CDR3 is TGCAGCGCCGGAGGACAGGCGCTAAACTATGGCTACACCTTC.

The rearrangement links TRBV27 to TRBJ1-5; no clear D gene. Trimming removed 6 bases at V and 3 bases at J, with 3 bases between. From germline, CDR1 is MNHEY and CDR2 SMNVEV (reference sequence). The CDR3 loop spans 11 amino acids. CDR3 sequence (DNA): TGTGCCAGCAGAATCAATCAGCCCCAGCATTTT. Its protein is CASRINQPQHF.